A selection of T cell receptor beta chains follows, all from one sample in a study of control samples from healthy donors and cancer patients. The repertoire was sequenced with immunoSEQ multiplex PCR; TCRdb's copy has only in-frame clones and lacks some. The sample yields roughly 120,000 clones, around 89% seen once. The specimen sequenced was PBMCs. The receptor source for this set is a woman aged 45 to 65 with colorectal cancer. The CDR3 runs from the conserved cysteine through the conserved F or W. The D gene is left open where the match is weak. Clone size is not always given. Where it is, it says once, few, many or a class for expanded clones.

size: few
J: TRBJ2-2
length: 15
V: TRBV10-1
D: .
CDR3: CASSERTDVTGELFF
DNA: TGCGCCAGCAGTGAAAGAACGGATGTTACCGGGGAGCTGTTTTTT

size: .
J: TRBJ2-1
length: 18
V: TRBV6-1
D: .
CDR3: CASSEAEIGTRENNEQFF
DNA: TGTGCCAGCAGTGAAGCGGAGATTGGCACCAGAGAGAACAATGAGCAGTTCTTC

size: .
J: TRBJ1-5
length: 15
V: TRBV10-3
D: .
CDR3: CAISEVAGRNQPQHF
DNA: TGTGCCATCAGTGAGGTTGCAGGGCGCAATCAGCCCCAGCATTTT

size: .
J: TRBJ1-2
length: 14
V: TRBV5-1
D: TRBD1
CDR3: CASSHGQGDQGYTF
DNA: TGCGCCAGCAGCCACGGACAGGGGGATCAAGGCTACACCTTC

size: .
J: TRBJ2-1
length: 13
V: TRBV19
D: TRBD1
CDR3: CASSIWDRGWLFF
DNA: TGTGCCAGTAGTATCTGGGACAGGGGATGGTTGTTCTTC

size: .
J: TRBJ2-5
length: 11
V: TRBV29-1
D: .
CDR3: CSVDQGETQYF
DNA: TGCAGCGTTGACCAGGGCGAGACCCAGTACTTC

size: .
J: TRBJ1-2
length: 13
V: TRBV5-1
D: .
CDR3: CASSLDSRYGYTF
DNA: TGCGCCAGCAGCCTCGACAGCCGCTATGGCTACACCTTC

size: .
J: TRBJ1-1
length: 14
V: TRBV3-1/TRBV3-2
D: .
CDR3: CASSRDIGGTEAFF
DNA: TGTGCCAGCAGCCGGGACATAGGAGGCACTGAAGCTTTCTTT

size: .
J: TRBJ1-2
length: 14
V: TRBV28
D: TRBD1
CDR3: CASSLKGQGYGYTF
DNA: TGTGCCAGCAGTCTAAAAGGACAGGGCTATGGCTACACCTTC

size: .
J: TRBJ1-1
length: 13
V: TRBV18
D: .
CDR3: CASSPSGNTEAFF
DNA: TGTGCCAGCTCACCATCAGGGAACACTGAAGCTTTCTTT

size: .
J: TRBJ1-1
length: 14
V: TRBV10-3
D: .
CDR3: CAISSDGARGEAFF
DNA: TGTGCCATCAGTTCGGACGGTGCCAGGGGTGAAGCTTTCTTT

size: once
J: TRBJ2-7
length: 15
V: TRBV18
D: .
CDR3: CASSPGGTVSYEQYF
DNA: TGTGCCAGCTCCCCGGGCGGGACGGTCTCCTACGAGCAGTACTTC

size: .
J: TRBJ2-2
length: 13
V: TRBV19
D: TRBD2
CDR3: CASLAGGPGELFF
DNA: TGTGCCAGTCTAGCGGGGGGGCCCGGGGAGCTGTTTTTT

size: .
J: TRBJ1-1
length: 16
V: TRBV5-4
D: .
CDR3: CASSLARLGRGTEAFF
DNA: TGTGCCAGCAGCTTAGCGCGTCTCGGGAGGGGCACTGAAGCTTTCTTT

size: .
J: TRBJ1-1
length: 11
V: TRBV29-1
D: .
CDR3: CSVVQNTEAFF
DNA: TGCAGCGTGGTACAGAACACTGAAGCTTTCTTT

size: .
J: TRBJ2-3
length: 18
V: TRBV24-1
D: TRBD2
CDR3: CATSDPTRLAGTTDTQYF
DNA: TGTGCCACCAGTGATCCCACACGACTAGCGGGAACCACAGATACGCAGTATTTT

size: .
J: TRBJ2-7
length: 15
V: TRBV5-6
D: .
CDR3: CASSLRPATAYEQYF
DNA: TGTGCCAGCAGTCTCAGACCCGCGACGGCCTACGAGCAGTACTTC

size: .
J: TRBJ2-7
length: 13
V: TRBV5-1
D: TRBD1
CDR3: CASTGQGTYEQYF
DNA: TGCGCCAGCACGGGACAGGGGACCTACGAGCAGTACTTC

size: .
J: TRBJ2-2
length: 19
V: TRBV5-1
D: TRBD2
CDR3: CASSTGLAGGPVDTGELFF
DNA: TGCGCCAGCAGCACGGGACTAGCGGGGGGGCCCGTGGACACCGGGGAGCTGTTTTTT

size: .
J: TRBJ2-5
length: 15
V: TRBV6-5
D: .
CDR3: CASSYSAGRGETQYF
DNA: TGTGCCAGCAGTTACTCGGCAGGGCGTGGAGAGACCCAGTACTTC

size: once
J: TRBJ2-2
length: 14
V: TRBV5-1
D: TRBD1
CDR3: CASSDRQGPGELFF
DNA: TGCGCCAGCAGCGACCGACAGGGACCCGGGGAGCTGTTTTTT

size: .
J: TRBJ1-2
length: 18
V: TRBV2
D: TRBD1
CDR3: CASSESQVTGLWGYGYTF
DNA: TGTGCCAGCAGTGAATCCCAAGTGACAGGGTTATGGGGCTATGGCTACACCTTC

size: once
J: TRBJ2-1
length: 13
V: TRBV18
D: .
CDR3: CASSLGENNEQFF
DNA: TGTGCCAGCTCATTGGGAGAGAACAATGAGCAGTTCTTC

size: .
J: TRBJ2-1
length: 17
V: TRBV18
D: TRBD1
CDR3: CASSYEPGTGAYNEQFF
DNA: TGTGCCAGCTCATATGAGCCCGGGACAGGAGCCTACAATGAGCAGTTCTTC

size: .
J: TRBJ1-1
length: 13
V: TRBV27
D: .
CDR3: CASSKDGGLRAFF
DNA: TGTGCCAGCAGTAAGGACGGAGGGTTGAGGGCTTTCTTT

size: .
J: TRBJ1-6
length: 12
V: TRBV12-5
D: .
CDR3: CASGLQNSPLHF
DNA: TGTGCTAGTGGTCTTCAAAATTCACCCCTCCACTTT

size: .
J: TRBJ2-1
length: 17
V: TRBV7-9
D: TRBD2
CDR3: CASSADSGLAGSNEQFF
DNA: TGTGCCAGCAGCGCAGACTCGGGACTAGCGGGGAGCAATGAGCAGTTCTTC

size: .
J: TRBJ2-1
length: 16
V: TRBV27
D: TRBD2
CDR3: CASSSPLREYYNEQFF
DNA: TGTGCCAGCAGTTCCCCCCTGCGGGAGTACTACAATGAGCAGTTCTTC

size: .
J: TRBJ2-1
length: 14
V: TRBV9
D: .
CDR3: CASSVGDGVNEQFF
DNA: TGTGCCAGCAGCGTAGGTGACGGAGTCAATGAGCAGTTCTTC

size: .
J: TRBJ2-6
length: 13
V: TRBV9
D: .
CDR3: CASEGSGANVLTF
DNA: TGTGCCAGCGAAGGCTCTGGGGCCAACGTCCTGACTTTC

size: few
J: TRBJ1-5
length: 13
V: TRBV29-1
D: .
CDR3: CSVKGDTSEPQHF
DNA: TGCAGCGTAAAGGGCGATACATCGGAGCCCCAGCATTTT

size: .
J: TRBJ2-3
length: 18
V: TRBV19
D: TRBD1
CDR3: CASSIALSRTGSADTQYF
DNA: TGTGCCAGTAGTATCGCCTTGTCGCGGACAGGGTCTGCAGATACGCAGTATTTT